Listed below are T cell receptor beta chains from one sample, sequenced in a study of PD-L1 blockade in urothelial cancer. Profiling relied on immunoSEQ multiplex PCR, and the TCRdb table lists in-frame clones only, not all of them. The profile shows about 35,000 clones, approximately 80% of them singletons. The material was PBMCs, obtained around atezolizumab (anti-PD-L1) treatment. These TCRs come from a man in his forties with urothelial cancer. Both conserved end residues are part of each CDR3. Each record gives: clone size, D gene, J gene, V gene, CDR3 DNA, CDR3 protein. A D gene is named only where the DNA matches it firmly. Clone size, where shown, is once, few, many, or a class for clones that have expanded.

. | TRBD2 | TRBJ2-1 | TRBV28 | TGTGCCAGCATGAGGACTAGCGGTGACAATGAGCAGTTCTTC | CASMRTSGDNEQFF
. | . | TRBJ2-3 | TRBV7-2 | TGTGCCAGCAGCCCCGGAGGGAAAGGTACGCAGTATTTT | CASSPGGKGTQYF
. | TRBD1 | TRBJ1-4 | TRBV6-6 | TGTGCCACCGAGACAGGGCAGCGTGGGAAACTGTTTTTT | CATETGQRGKLFF
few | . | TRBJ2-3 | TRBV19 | TGTGCCAGTAGTGAAAACTCAGATACGCAGTATTTT | CASSENSDTQYF
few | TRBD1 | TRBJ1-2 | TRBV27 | TGTGCCAGCAGTAGACAGGGGAAACTCTCTGGCTACACCTTC | CASSRQGKLSGYTF
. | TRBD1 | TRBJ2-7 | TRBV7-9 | TGTGCCAGCAGCGATACAGGGGGCGGATACGAGCAGTACTTC | CASSDTGGGYEQYF
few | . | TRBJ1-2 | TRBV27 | TGTGCCAGCAGTCTCAACCCGGAGCGAAACGGCTACACCTTC | CASSLNPERNGYTF
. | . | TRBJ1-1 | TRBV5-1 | TGCGCCAGCAGCTTGGTAGCCGGGTGGGCTTTCTTT | CASSLVAGWAFF
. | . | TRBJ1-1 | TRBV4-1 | TGCGCCAGCAGCTCCCAGCAGGAGGGCACTGAAGCTTTCTTT | CASSSQQEGTEAFF
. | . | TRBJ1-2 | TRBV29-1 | TGCAGCGGCGGGAGTGACTATGGCTACACCTTC | CSGGSDYGYTF
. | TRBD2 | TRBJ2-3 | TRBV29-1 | TGCAGCGTATCGACTAGCGGGAGTGGTACAGATACGCAGTATTTT | CSVSTSGSGTDTQYF
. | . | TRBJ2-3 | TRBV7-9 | TGTGCCAGCAGCTTATCACAGGGCGCAGATACGCAGTATTTT | CASSLSQGADTQYF
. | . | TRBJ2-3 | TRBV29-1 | TGCAGCGCCGGGTGGGGGGCAGATACGCAGTATTTT | CSAGWGADTQYF
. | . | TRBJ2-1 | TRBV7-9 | TGTGCCAGCAGCTTCGCGGCGGGTGAGCAGTTCTTC | CASSFAAGEQFF
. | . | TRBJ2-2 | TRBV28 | TGTGCCAGCGACAGGACGAACACCGGGGAGCTGTTTTTT | CASDRTNTGELFF
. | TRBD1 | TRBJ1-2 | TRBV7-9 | TGTGCCAGCAGCCGAGTAGTAGGGACAGGGGAAGAGAACTATGGCTACACCTTC | CASSRVVGTGEENYGYTF
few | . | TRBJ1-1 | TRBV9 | TGTGCCAGCAGCGCGGGTCCGGTTGAAGCTTTCTTT | CASSAGPVEAFF
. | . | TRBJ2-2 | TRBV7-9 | TGTGCCAGCAAAGCGGGCGGGGTGAACACCGGGGAGCTGTTTTTT | CASKAGGVNTGELFF
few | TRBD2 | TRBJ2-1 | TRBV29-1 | TGCAGCGTGATAGCGGGATCCAATGAGCAGTTCTTC | CSVIAGSNEQFF
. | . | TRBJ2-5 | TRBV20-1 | TGCAGTGCTAGAGAGGGAGCGGCCCAGTACTTC | CSAREGAAQYF
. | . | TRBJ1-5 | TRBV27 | TGTGCCAGCAGTTTATCCAGTTCTAGCAATCAGCCCCAGCATTTT | CASSLSSSSNQPQHF
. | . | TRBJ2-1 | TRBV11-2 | TGTGCCAGCAGCTTCCCCCGCGACAGACAACAAGACAATGAGCAGTTCTTC | CASSFPRDRQQDNEQFF
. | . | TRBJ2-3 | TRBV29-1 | TGCAGCGGGACCCGGGAAGCGACAGATACGCAGTATTTT | CSGTREATDTQYF
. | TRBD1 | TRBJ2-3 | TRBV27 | TGTGCCAGCAGTTCCCCGGGACAGGGTTCAGATACGCAGTATTTT | CASSSPGQGSDTQYF
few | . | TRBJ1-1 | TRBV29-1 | TGCTCGGGGATGAACACTGAAGCTTTCTTT | CSGMNTEAFF
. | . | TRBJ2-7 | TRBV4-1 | TGCGCCAGCAGCCCAGGACATACCTACGAGCAGTACTTC | CASSPGHTYEQYF